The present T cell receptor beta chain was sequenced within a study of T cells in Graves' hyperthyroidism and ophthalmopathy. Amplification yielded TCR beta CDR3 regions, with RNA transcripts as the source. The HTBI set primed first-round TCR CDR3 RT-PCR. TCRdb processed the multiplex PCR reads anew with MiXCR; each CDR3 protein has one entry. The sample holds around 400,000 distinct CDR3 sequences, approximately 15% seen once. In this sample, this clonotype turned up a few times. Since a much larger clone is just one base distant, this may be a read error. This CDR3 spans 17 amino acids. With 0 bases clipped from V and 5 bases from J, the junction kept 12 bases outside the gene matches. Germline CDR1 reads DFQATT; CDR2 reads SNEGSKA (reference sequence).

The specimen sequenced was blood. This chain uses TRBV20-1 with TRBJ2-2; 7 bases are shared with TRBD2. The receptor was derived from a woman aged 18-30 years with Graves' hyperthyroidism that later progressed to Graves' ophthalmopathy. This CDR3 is CSARDQYLAEVTGELFF. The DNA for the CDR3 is TGCAGTGCTAGAGATCAGTATCTAGCGGAAGTAACCGGGGAGCTGTTTTTT.